Many counts were recorded for the clone carrying this T cell receptor beta chain. In TCRdb, the 5' RACE reads were re-called with MiXCR into one record per CDR3 protein. The sample consists of about 69,000 distinct CDR3 sequences, around a tenth of them appearing once. This record comes from a study of early T cells in non-severe SARS-CoV-2 infection. CDR3 length: 13 residues. Trimming pared 0 bases from V and 7 bases from J, leaving 7 bases between. Germline CDR1 reads SGHVS; CDR2 reads FQNEAQ. The TCR sequence derives from an adult who was a healthcare worker with PCR-confirmed SARS-CoV-2 infection or an uninfected control (not recorded which). The sequencing sample was made of whole blood. The chain couples TRBV7-8 to TRBJ1-5; D possibly corresponds to TRBD1 (5 bases). The CDR3 here is CASSLARAQPQHF. The CDR3 nucleotides read TGTGCCAGCAGCTTAGCCAGGGCCCAGCCCCAGCATTTT.